The text below deals with one T cell receptor beta chain. Its target is unknown. This CDR3 is 14 amino acids long. J lost 11 bases, V lost 1 base, and 10 bases had no gene match. CDR1 SEHNR and CDR2 FQNEAQ come from the germline V gene (reference sequence). The sample belongs to a study of OX40 agonist ivuxolimab in advanced cancers. Study findings and constraints: In general, CD8+ T cells held more expanded clones than CD4+ did, on average.

Profiled with immunoSEQ multiplex PCR; TCRdb holds only in-frame clones, not every one. This table holds over 60,000 clones, about 79% found once. Source: CD4+ or CD8+ T cells sorted from blood, taken in a trial of the OX40 agonist ivuxolimab. The sequence was obtained from an adult with an advanced solid tumor such as melanoma, head and neck, liver or kidney cancer. This chain connects TRBV7-9 to TRBJ2-5, with 7 nucleotides matching TRBD1. The CDR3 bases are TGTGCCAGCAGCTTAGACGGACAGGTCGCACAGCAGTACTTC. Encoded protein: CASSLDGQVAQQYF. The full variable domain, its missing parts supplied by reference TRBV7-9 and TRBJ2-5, is DTGVSQNPRHKITKRGQNVTFRCDPISEHNRLYWYRQTLGQGPEFLTYFQNEAQLEKSRLLSDRFSAERPKGSFSTLEIQRTEQGDSAMYLCASSLDGQVAQQYFGPGTRLLVL.